The T cell receptor (beta chain) under discussion was sequenced for a study of CD8+CD57+ T cells in acquired aplastic anemia. On the study more broadly: The DNA of sorted CD4+ and CD8+ cells averaged roughly 3.2 ug. Researchers reported that healthy donors averaged approximately 10 million reads for CD4+ cells.

General observations from the study: Researchers report that twenty-nine CD8+ CDR3 sequences appeared in both patients and controls. Simpson's diversity of CD8+ cells was not significantly different in patients compared with controls.

The V segment lost 3 bases and the J segment 0 bases; nucleotides outside the gene matches: 9. The CDR3 extends over 16 amino acids. From germline, CDR1 is DFQATT and CDR2 SNEGSKA (reference sequence). Profiling that covered TCR beta VDJ and CDR3 relied on genomic DNA as its template. TCRdb re-called the reads through MiXCR, storing one row per CDR3 protein. Among some 410,000 distinct CDR3 sequences listed, under 80% were seen once. Notes on this clonotype: Its specificity is unknown.

The receptor was derived from a human donor in good health, serving as a control. The specimen sequenced was sorted CD4+, CD8+, or CD8+CD57+ T cells (not recorded which) from PBMCs. This chain joins TRBV20-1 and TRBJ2-3; 7 positions match TRBD1. CDR3 sequence: CSASRGRGESTDTQYF. The CDR3 DNA sequence: TGCAGTGCTAGTAGGGGGCGCGGAGAGAGCACAGATACGCAGTATTTT.